This section outlines one T cell receptor (beta chain) sequence together with its context. Its antigen is undetermined. Primers: 60 Vbeta forward and 13 Jbeta reverse. The table came from immunoSEQ multiplex PCR; TCRdb's copy has only in-frame clones and leaves some out. Counted here are about 43,000 clones, roughly half occurring once; the ten biggest clones make up roughly 6%. The data originate from a study of cytomegalovirus exposure and HLA in healthy donors. General study results and limits: A later analysis found that most CMV-associated TCR beta chains appeared HLA-restricted. In an earlier analysis, in approximately 630 donors, most V segments appeared productive either ~87% or ~30% of the time. HLA-A and HLA-B allele assignments for most subjects were reportedly predicted accurately using TCR beta sequences.

The CDR3 is made up of 12 amino acids. The germline V gene encodes CDR1 LNHDA and CDR2 SQIVND (reference sequence). Between the trimmed V and J ends, which lost 3 bases and 7 bases, there was a span of 7 bases. V and J are TRBV19 and TRBJ1-5; the D gene is possibly TRBD1 (5 bases). The receptor was isolated from a man in his 60s in good health and CMV-seronegative. Input material: PBMCs. The CDR3 region is CASSIRGQPQHF. In nucleotides, the CDR3 is TGTGCCAGTAGTATCCGGGGGCAGCCCCAGCATTTT.